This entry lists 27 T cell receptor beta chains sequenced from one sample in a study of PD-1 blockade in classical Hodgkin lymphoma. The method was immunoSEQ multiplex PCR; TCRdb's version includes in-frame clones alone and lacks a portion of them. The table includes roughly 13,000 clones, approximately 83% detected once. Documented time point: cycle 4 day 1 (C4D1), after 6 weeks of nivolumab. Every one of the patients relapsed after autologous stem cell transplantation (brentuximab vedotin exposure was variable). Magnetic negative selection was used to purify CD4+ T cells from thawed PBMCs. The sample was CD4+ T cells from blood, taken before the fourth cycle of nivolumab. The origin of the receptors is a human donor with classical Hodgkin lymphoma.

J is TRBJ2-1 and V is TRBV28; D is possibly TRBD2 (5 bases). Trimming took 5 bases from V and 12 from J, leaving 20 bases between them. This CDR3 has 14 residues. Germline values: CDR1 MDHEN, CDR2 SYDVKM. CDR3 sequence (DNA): TGTGCCAGCAGTCGAAATAGGGTGGGTCGGGGGCAGTTCTTC. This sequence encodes CASSRNRVGRGQFF.

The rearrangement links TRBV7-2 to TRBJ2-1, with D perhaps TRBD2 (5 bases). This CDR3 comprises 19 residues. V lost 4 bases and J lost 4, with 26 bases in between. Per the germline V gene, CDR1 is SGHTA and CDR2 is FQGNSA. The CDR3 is CASSSGRWAGAPIYNEQFF. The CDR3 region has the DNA TGTGCCAGCAGCTCAGGCCGTTGGGCGGGCGCCCCTATTTACAATGAGCAGTTCTTC.

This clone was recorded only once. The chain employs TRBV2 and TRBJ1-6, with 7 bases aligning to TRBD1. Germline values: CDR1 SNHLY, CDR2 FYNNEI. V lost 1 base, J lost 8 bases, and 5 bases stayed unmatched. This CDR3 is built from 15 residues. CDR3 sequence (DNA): TGTGCCAGCAGTGAAGACGGGACAGTGTATTCACCCCTCCACTTT. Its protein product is CASSEDGTVYSPLHF.

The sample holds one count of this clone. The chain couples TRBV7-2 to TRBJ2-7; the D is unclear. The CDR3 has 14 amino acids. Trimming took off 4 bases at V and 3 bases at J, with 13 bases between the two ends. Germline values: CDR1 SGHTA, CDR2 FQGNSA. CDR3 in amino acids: CASSSQTGDYEQYF. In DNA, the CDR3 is TGTGCCAGCAGCTCCCAGACTGGCGACTACGAGCAGTACTTC.

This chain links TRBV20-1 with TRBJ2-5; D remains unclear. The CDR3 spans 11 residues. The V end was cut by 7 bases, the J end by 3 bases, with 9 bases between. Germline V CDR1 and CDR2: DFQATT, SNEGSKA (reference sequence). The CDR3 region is CSVHSEETQYF. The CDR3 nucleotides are TGCAGTGTTCACTCCGAAGAGACCCAGTACTTC.

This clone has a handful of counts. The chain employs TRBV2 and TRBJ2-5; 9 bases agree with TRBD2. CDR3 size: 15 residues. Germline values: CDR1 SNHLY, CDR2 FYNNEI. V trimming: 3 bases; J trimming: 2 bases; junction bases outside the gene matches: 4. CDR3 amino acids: CASSESRGGQETQYF. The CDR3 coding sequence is TGTGCCAGCAGTGAGTCGCGGGGGGGTCAAGAGACCCAGTACTTC.

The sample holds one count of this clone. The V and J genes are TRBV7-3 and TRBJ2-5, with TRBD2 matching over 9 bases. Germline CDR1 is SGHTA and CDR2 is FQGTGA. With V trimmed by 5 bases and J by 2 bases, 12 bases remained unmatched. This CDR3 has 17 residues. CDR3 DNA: TGTGCCAGCAGCCCGGGGGCGGGAGGGCCTAGACAAGAGACCCAGTACTTC. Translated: CASSPGAGGPRQETQYF. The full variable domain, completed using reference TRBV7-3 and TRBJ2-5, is GAGVSQTPSNKVTEKGKYVELRCDPISGHTALYWYRQSLGQGPEFLIYFQGTGAADDSGLPNDRFFAVRPEGSVSTLKIQRTERGDSAVYLCASSPGAGGPRQETQYFGPGTRLLVL.

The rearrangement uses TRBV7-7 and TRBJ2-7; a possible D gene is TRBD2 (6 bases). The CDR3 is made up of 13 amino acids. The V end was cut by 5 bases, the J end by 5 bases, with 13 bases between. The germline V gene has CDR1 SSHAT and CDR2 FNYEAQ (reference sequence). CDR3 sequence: CASSHRPGDEQYF. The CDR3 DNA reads TGTGCCAGCAGCCACAGACCGGGGGACGAGCAGTACTTC.

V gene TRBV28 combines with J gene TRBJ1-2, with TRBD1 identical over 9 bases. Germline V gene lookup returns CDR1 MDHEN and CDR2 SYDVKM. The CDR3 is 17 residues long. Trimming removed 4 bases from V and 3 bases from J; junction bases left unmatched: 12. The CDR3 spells CASSYRDRDKRDYGYTF. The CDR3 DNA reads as TGTGCCAGCAGTTACCGGGACAGGGACAAAAGAGACTATGGCTACACCTTC.

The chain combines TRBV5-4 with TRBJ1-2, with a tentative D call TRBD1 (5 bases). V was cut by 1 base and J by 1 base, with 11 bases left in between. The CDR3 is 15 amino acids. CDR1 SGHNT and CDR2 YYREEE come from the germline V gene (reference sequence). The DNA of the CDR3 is TGTGCCAGCAGCTTGATCGGCGGGGGTAACTATGGCTACACCTTC. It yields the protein CASSLIGGGNYGYTF.

CDR3 protein: CASSRTSGSETQYF. The CDR3 DNA follows: TGCGCCAGCAGCCGGACTAGCGGGAGCGAGACCCAGTACTTC. V and J are TRBV4-1 and TRBJ2-5, with 13 bases aligning to TRBD2. This CDR3 has 14 amino acids. V shed 4 bases, J shed 5 bases, and the junction held 1 base outside the gene matches. Germline assignment: CDR1 MGHRA and CDR2 YSYEKL.

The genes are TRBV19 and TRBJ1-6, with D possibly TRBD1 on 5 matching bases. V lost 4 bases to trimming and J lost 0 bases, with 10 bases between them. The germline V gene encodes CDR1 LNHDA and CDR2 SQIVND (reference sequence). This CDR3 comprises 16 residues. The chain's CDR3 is CASSKEGSSYNSPLHF. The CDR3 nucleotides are TGTGCCAGTAGTAAAGAGGGGAGCTCCTATAATTCACCCCTCCACTTT.

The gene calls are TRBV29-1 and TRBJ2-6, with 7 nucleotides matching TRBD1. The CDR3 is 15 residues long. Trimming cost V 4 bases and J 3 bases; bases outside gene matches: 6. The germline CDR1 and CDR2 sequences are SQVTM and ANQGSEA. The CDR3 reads CSVAYRGSGANVLTF. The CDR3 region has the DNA TGCAGCGTTGCTTACAGGGGCAGTGGGGCCAACGTCCTGACTTTC.

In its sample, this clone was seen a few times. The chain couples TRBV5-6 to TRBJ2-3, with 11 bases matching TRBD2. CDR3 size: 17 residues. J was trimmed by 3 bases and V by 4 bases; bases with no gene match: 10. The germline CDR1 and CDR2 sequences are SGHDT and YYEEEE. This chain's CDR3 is CASSQILAGGVTDTQYF. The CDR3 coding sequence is TGTGCCAGCAGCCAAATCCTAGCGGGGGGCGTGACAGATACGCAGTATTTT. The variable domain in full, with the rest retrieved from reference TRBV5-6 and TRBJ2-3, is DAGVTQSPTHLIKTRGQQVTLRCSPKSGHDTVSWYQQALGQGPQFIFQYYEEEERQRGNFPDRFSGHQFPNYSSELNVNALLLGDSALYLCASSQILAGGVTDTQYFGPGTRLTVL.

This CDR3 is CASSQGPYGYTF. Here the CDR3 DNA reads TGTGCCAGCAGCCAAGGACCCTATGGCTACACCTTC. This sequence joins TRBV7-2 and TRBJ1-2; D gene ambiguous. The CDR3 has 12 residues. CDR1 SGHTA and CDR2 FQGNSA come from the germline V gene. The germline V and J ends were trimmed by 5 bases and 4 bases, with 8 bases remaining between them.

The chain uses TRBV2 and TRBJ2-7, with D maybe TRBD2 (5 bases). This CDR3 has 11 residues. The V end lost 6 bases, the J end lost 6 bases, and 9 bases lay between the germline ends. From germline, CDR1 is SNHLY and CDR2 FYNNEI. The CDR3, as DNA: TGTGCCAGCAGGGAGGAGACCGAGCAGTACTTC. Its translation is CASREETEQYF. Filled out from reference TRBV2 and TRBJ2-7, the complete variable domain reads EPEVTQTPSHQVTQMGQEVILRCVPISNHLYFYWYRQILGQKVEFLVSFYNNEISEKSEIFDDQFSVERPDGSNFTLKIRSTKLEDSAMYFCASREETEQYFGPGTRLTVT.

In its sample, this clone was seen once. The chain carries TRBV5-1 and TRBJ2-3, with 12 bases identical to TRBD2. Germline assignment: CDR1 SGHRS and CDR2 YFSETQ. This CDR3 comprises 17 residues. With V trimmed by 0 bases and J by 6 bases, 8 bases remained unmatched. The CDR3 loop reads CASSLDLAGGLTDTQYF. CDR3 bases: TGCGCCAGCAGCTTGGACCTAGCGGGAGGGCTGACGGATACGCAGTATTTT.

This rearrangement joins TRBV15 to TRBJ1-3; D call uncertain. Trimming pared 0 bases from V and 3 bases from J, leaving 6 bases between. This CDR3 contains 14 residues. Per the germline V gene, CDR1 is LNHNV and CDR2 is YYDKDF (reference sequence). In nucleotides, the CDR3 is TGTGCCACCAGCAGAGATAAGGGTGGAAACACCATATATTTT. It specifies CATSRDKGGNTIYF. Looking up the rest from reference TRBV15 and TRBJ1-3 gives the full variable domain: DAMVIQNPRYQVTQFGKPVTLSCSQTLNHNVMYWYQQKSSQAPKLLFHYYDKDFNNEADTPDNFQSRRPNTSFCFLDIRSPGLGDTAMYLCATSRDKGGNTIYFGEGSWLTVV.

The CDR3 DNA reads as TGTGCCAGCAGCCCCTGGGGAGGTCGCATCCAAAACATTCAGTACTTC. Translated: CASSPWGGRIQNIQYF. The V gene is TRBV7-9, the J gene TRBJ2-4, with a possible D match to TRBD2 (6 bases). This CDR3 contains 16 residues. Trimming removed 5 bases from V and 5 bases from J, with 19 bases in between. Germline loops: CDR1 SEHNR, CDR2 FQNEAQ (reference sequence). The whole variable domain, filled in from reference TRBV7-9 and TRBJ2-4, reads DTGVSQNPRHKITKRGQNVTFRCDPISEHNRLYWYRQTLGQGPEFLTYFQNEAQLEKSRLLSDRFSAERPKGSFSTLEIQRTEQGDSAMYLCASSPWGGRIQNIQYFGAGTRLSVL.

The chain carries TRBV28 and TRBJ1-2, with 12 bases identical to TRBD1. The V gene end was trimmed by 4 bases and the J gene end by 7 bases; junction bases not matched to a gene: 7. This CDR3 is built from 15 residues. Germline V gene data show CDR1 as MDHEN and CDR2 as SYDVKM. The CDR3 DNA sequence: TGTGCCAGCAGTTATACGGGACAGGGGGCGCGTGGCTACACCTTC. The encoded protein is CASSYTGQGARGYTF.

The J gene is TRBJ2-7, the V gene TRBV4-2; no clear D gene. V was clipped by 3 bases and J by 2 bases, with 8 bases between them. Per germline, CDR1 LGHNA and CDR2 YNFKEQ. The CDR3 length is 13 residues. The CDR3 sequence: CASSQAGTYEQYF. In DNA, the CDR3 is TGTGCCAGCAGCCAGGCTGGGACCTACGAGCAGTACTTC.

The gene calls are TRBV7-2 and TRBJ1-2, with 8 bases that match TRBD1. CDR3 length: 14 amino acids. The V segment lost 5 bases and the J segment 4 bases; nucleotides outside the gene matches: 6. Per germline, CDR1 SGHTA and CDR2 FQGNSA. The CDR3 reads CASSPGQGGYGYTF. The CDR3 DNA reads TGTGCCAGCAGCCCCGGACAGGGAGGCTATGGCTACACCTTC.

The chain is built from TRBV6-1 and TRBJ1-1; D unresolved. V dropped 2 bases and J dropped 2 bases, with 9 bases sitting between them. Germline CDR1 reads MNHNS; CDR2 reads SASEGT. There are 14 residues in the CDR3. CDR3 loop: CASSEFTSNTEAFF. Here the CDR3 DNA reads TGTGCCAGCAGTGAATTTACCAGCAACACTGAAGCTTTCTTT.

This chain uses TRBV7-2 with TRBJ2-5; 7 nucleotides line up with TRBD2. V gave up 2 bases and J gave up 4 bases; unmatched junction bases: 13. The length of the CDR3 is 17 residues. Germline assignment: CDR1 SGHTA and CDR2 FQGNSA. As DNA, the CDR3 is TGTGCCAGCAGCTTAAGAGGAGCGGGAAAATCCACAGAGACCCAGTACTTC. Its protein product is CASSLRGAGKSTETQYF.

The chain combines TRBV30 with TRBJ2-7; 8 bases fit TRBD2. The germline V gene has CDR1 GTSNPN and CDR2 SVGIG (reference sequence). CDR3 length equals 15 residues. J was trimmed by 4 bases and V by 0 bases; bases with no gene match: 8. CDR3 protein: CAWSVGSGSRYEQYF. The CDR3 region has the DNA TGTGCCTGGAGTGTAGGAAGCGGGAGCAGGTACGAGCAGTACTTC. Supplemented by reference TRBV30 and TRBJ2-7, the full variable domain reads SQTIHQWPATLVQPVGSPLSLECTVEGTSNPNLYWYRQAAGRGLQLLFYSVGIGQISSEVPQNLSASRPQDRQFILSSKKLLLSDSGFYLCAWSVGSGSRYEQYFGPGTRLTVT.

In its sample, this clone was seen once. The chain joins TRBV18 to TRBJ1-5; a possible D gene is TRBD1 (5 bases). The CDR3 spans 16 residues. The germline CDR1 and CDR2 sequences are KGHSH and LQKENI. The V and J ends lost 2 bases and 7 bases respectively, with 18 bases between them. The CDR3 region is CASSPGVGLGDQPQHF. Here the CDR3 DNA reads TGTGCCAGCTCACCAGGTGTAGGACTTGGGGACCAGCCCCAGCATTTT.

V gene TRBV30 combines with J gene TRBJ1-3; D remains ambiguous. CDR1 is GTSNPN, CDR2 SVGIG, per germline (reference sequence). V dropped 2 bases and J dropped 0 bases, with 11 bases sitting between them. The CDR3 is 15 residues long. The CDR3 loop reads CAWSWKGLSGNTIYF. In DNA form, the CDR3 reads TGTGCCTGGAGTTGGAAAGGCCTCTCTGGAAACACCATATATTTT.